A selection of T cell receptor beta chains follows, all from one sample in a study of blood T cell repertoires in COVID-19. Sequenced by immunoSEQ multiplex PCR; TCRdb stores in-frame clones only, minus some. The sample carries 300,000 to 450,000 clones, around 87% recorded once. Sample: PBMCs or T cells enriched from blood (not recorded which). The receptor set was obtained from a man between 25 and 39 years old who had recovered from COVID-19. Each CDR3 is given with its conserved first and last residue. The D gene is left open where the match is weak. Clone size appears in some rows only: once, few, many, or a class for an expanded clone.

V gene	clone size	D gene	J gene	CDR3 DNA	CDR3 protein
TRBV11-2	NA	NA	TRBJ1-2	TGTGCCAGCAGCTTAGATCGCTCAGGCGGCTACACCTTC	CASSLDRSGGYTF
TRBV27	NA	NA	TRBJ1-2	TGTGCCAGCAGCCAAGGTCCAGGGGTAAATAACTATGGCTACACCTTC	CASSQGPGVNNYGYTF
TRBV29-1	few	TRBD1	TRBJ1-2	TGCAGCTCCACAGGGGGGTATGGCTACACCTTC	CSSTGGYGYTF
TRBV11-2	NA	NA	TRBJ1-4	TGTGCCAGCAGCTTAGGGGGCGCAACTAATGAAAAACTGTTTTTT	CASSLGGATNEKLFF
TRBV18	NA	TRBD1	TRBJ2-3	TGTGCCAGCTTGGGACAGGGAGGGTTTCCAGATACGCAGTATTTT	CASLGQGGFPDTQYF
TRBV7-9	NA	NA	TRBJ2-1	TGTGCCAGCAGCTTTTCGGACTCCTCTCACAATGAGCAGTTCTTC	CASSFSDSSHNEQFF
TRBV27	NA	TRBD1	TRBJ1-6	TGTGCCAGCAGTTGGGGGACAGGGGGCAATTCACCCCTCCACTTT	CASSWGTGGNSPLHF
TRBV7-9	few	NA	TRBJ1-5	TGTGCCAGCAGCTTAGATGCTCGGGAGGCCCAGCATTTT	CASSLDAREAQHF
TRBV7-9	NA	NA	TRBJ2-7	TGTGCCAGCAGCTCCGCCTACGAGCAGTACTTC	CASSSAYEQYF
TRBV9	NA	NA	TRBJ2-7	TGTGCCAGCAGCGTAGACGGTTACGAGCAGTACTTC	CASSVDGYEQYF
TRBV15	NA	NA	TRBJ1-3	TGTGCCACCAGCAGAGACCGTAACTCTGGAAACACCATATATTTT	CATSRDRNSGNTIYF
TRBV11-2	NA	TRBD2	TRBJ2-5	TGTGCCAGCAGCCTTGCGACTAGCGGGGCGGCCCAGTACTTC	CASSLATSGAAQYF
TRBV2	NA	NA	TRBJ1-2	TGTGCCAGCAGAGAAACTGGTGCTAATGGCTACACCTTC	CASRETGANGYTF
TRBV4-2	NA	TRBD1	TRBJ1-2	TGTGCCAGCAGCCAAGCCCCCCGACCTAAGACAGGGGCTAACGCTAACTATGGCTACACCTTC	CASSQAPRPKTGANANYGYTF
TRBV2	once	NA	TRBJ1-5	TGTGCCAGCAGTCCTTTCCTTCAGCCCCAGCATTTT	CASSPFLQPQHF
TRBV18	NA	NA	TRBJ1-3	TGTGCCAGCAGAGACACCTCTGGAAACACCATATATTTT	CASRDTSGNTIYF
TRBV7-6	NA	TRBD1	TRBJ2-2	TGTGCCAGCAGCTTGGCCCCCCGGGACAGCGGCACCGGGGAGCTGTTTTTT	CASSLAPRDSGTGELFF
TRBV9	once	TRBD1	TRBJ1-2	TGTGCCAGCAGCCCGGGGGGACAGGGGGCTCTTGGCTACACCTTC	CASSPGGQGALGYTF
TRBV9	once	NA	TRBJ2-2	TGTGCCAGCACCCCGATAGCGGCGAACACCGGGGAGCTGTTTTTT	CASTPIAANTGELFF
TRBV5-1	once	NA	TRBJ1-1	TGCGCCAGCAGCTTGGGTGGTCTAAACACTGAAGCTTTCTTT	CASSLGGLNTEAFF
TRBV4-3	NA	NA	TRBJ1-4	TGCGCCAGCAGCCCTCGGACATCGAATGAAAAACTGTTTTTT	CASSPRTSNEKLFF
TRBV15	NA	NA	TRBJ2-7	TGTGCCACCAGCAGAGATAAGGGGGACTACGAGCAGTACTTC	CATSRDKGDYEQYF
TRBV14	once	NA	TRBJ1-2	TGTGCCAGCAGCCAAAGGAAGGAAGGAGGCACCTTC	CASSQRKEGGTF
TRBV7-9	NA	TRBD1	TRBJ2-7	TGTGCCAGCAGCTCGACAGGGGCATCATCCTACGAGCAGTACTTC	CASSSTGASSYEQYF
TRBV29-1	NA	TRBD2	TRBJ2-1	TGCAGCGTTGCGACTAGCGGGGGGGATGAGCAGTTCTTC	CSVATSGGDEQFF
TRBV5-1	NA	NA	TRBJ1-6	TGCGCCAGCAGCTTCACGCGAAGCTCCTATAATTCACCCCTCCACTTT	CASSFTRSSYNSPLHF
TRBV24-1	once	NA	TRBJ2-1	TGTGCCACCAGTGACCCCCATGGGGGGACGAATGAGCAGTTCTTC	CATSDPHGGTNEQFF
TRBV4-1	NA	TRBD2	TRBJ2-3	TGCGCCAGCAGCCTAAGATCAGCGGGGGGGAGCACAGATACGCAGTATTTT	CASSLRSAGGSTDTQYF
TRBV25-1	NA	NA	TRBJ1-2	TGTGCCAGCAGTGAAACAGGGAGATCAAACTATGGCTACACCTTC	CASSETGRSNYGYTF
TRBV7-8	NA	TRBD2	TRBJ2-7	TGTGCCAGCAGCTGGACTAGCGGGGGGAACGAGCAGTACTTC	CASSWTSGGNEQYF
TRBV5-1	NA	NA	TRBJ2-2	TGCGCCAGCAGCTTGGCTTGGAACACCGGGGAGCTGTTTTTT	CASSLAWNTGELFF
TRBV12-3/TRBV12-4	NA	NA	TRBJ2-3	TGTGCCAGCCTTTCTGGAGGGCAAGATACGCAGTATTTT	CASLSGGQDTQYF
TRBV27	NA	NA	TRBJ1-1	TGTGCCAGCGGAGAAAACAGGGATCGCACTGAAGCTTTCTTT	CASGENRDRTEAFF
TRBV6-5	NA	TRBD1	TRBJ1-1	TGTGCCAGCAGTTCTGGACAGGGGACCACTGAAGCTTTCTTT	CASSSGQGTTEAFF
TRBV27	NA	NA	TRBJ1-2	TGTGCCAGCAGTAGAGGACCGGGACAAGGTTATGGCTACACCTTC	CASSRGPGQGYGYTF
TRBV7-9	once	NA	TRBJ2-7	TGTGCCAGCAGCTTAGAGGAGGACTACGAGCAGTACTTC	CASSLEEDYEQYF
TRBV19	once	NA	TRBJ1-1	TGTGCCAGTAGTCTCAGCCATCAGACAGGTTGGAACACTGAAGCTTTCTTT	CASSLSHQTGWNTEAFF
TRBV7-2	NA	TRBD2	TRBJ2-7	TGTGCCAGCAGCTTGATGGAGCGGGGGCCCTACGAGCAGTACTTC	CASSLMERGPYEQYF
TRBV4-1	NA	NA	TRBJ2-1	TGCGCCAGCAGCCGGTCTAGAGCCACGGATGAGCAGTTCTTC	CASSRSRATDEQFF
TRBV4-1	NA	TRBD1	TRBJ1-4	TGCGCCAGCAGCCTCTCCCGGACAGGGAGAGATGAAAAACTGTTTTTT	CASSLSRTGRDEKLFF
TRBV5-4	NA	NA	TRBJ1-1	TGTGCCAGCAGCCTTACAGCAATGAACACTGAAGCTTTCTTT	CASSLTAMNTEAFF
TRBV18	NA	NA	TRBJ2-7	TGTGCCAGCTCACGTACGGGGGTCCTTAGGGACGAGCAGTACTTC	CASSRTGVLRDEQYF
TRBV9	NA	NA	TRBJ1-2	TGTGCCAGCAGCGCCGGGGGTATGTTGGGCTACACCTTC	CASSAGGMLGYTF
TRBV7-8	NA	NA	TRBJ2-7	TGTGCCAGCAGCCCCCTTCTTCCCTACGAGCAGTACTTC	CASSPLLPYEQYF
TRBV11-2	NA	NA	TRBJ1-2	TGTGCCAGCAGGTTAACAGGTGAAGGGCGTTATGGCTACACCTTC	CASRLTGEGRYGYTF
TRBV6-6	NA	TRBD1	TRBJ1-2	TGTGCCAGCAGTTACTCGAGGGGGCAGGGCTACACCTTC	CASSYSRGQGYTF
TRBV7-2	few	TRBD1	TRBJ1-6	TGTGCCAGCAGCATGACAGGGGGCCAGGATTCACCCCTCCACTTT	CASSMTGGQDSPLHF
TRBV7-9	NA	NA	TRBJ2-2	TGTGCCAGCAGCTTAGGTTCAGGAACCGGGGAGCTGTTTTTT	CASSLGSGTGELFF
TRBV10-3	once	NA	TRBJ1-5	TGTGCCATCAGTGAGACCGACTCGAATCAGCCCCAGCATTTT	CAISETDSNQPQHF
TRBV5-5	NA	TRBD1	TRBJ1-6	TGTGCCAGCAGCTTTACTGACAGGGTGGGTAATTCACCCCTCCACTTT	CASSFTDRVGNSPLHF
TRBV18	NA	TRBD1	TRBJ1-1	TGTGCCAGCTCGGCTCCCGGGACAGTGAACACTGAAGCTTTCTTT	CASSAPGTVNTEAFF
TRBV24-1	NA	TRBD1	TRBJ1-4	TGTGCCACCAGCCCCGGGACAGGGGGCAATGAAAAACTGTTTTTT	CATSPGTGGNEKLFF
TRBV5-4	NA	NA	TRBJ2-2	TGTGCCAGCAGCTTGACAGGGACGAACACCGGGGAGCTGTTTTTT	CASSLTGTNTGELFF
TRBV19	NA	TRBD2	TRBJ2-1	TGTGCCAGTTGGACTAGCGGTTACAATGAGCAGTTCTTC	CASWTSGYNEQFF
TRBV30	few	NA	TRBJ1-3	TGTGCCTGGAGCGGAGGGGGAAACACCATATATTTT	CAWSGGGNTIYF
TRBV4-3	many	NA	TRBJ2-2	TGCGCCAGCAGCCAAGTGTCTACCAGGGCTCAGGTCGGGGAGCTGTTTTTT	CASSQVSTRAQVGELFF
TRBV29-1	NA	NA	TRBJ1-2	TGCAGCGCTATGGACAGCCCGGGCTATGGCTACACCTTC	CSAMDSPGYGYTF
TRBV9	NA	TRBD1	TRBJ1-3	TGTGCCAGCAGCAAGGGGGGGACAGGGAATACTGGAAACACCATATATTTT	CASSKGGTGNTGNTIYF
TRBV7-3	NA	NA	TRBJ1-1	TGTGCCAGCAGCCCAACAGCTATTTTCACTGAAGCTTTCTTT	CASSPTAIFTEAFF
TRBV7-6	NA	TRBD2	TRBJ2-1	TGTGCCAGCAGCCCTCGGACTAGCGGGGGGGACGGCTCCTACAATGAGCAGTTCTTC	CASSPRTSGGDGSYNEQFF